This T cell receptor (beta chain) derives from a study of response to subunit inactivated influenza vaccine. Study-level results: The authors suggested that few new T cells are recruited per seasonal influenza vaccination.

There are 15 residues in the CDR3. Germline V gene sequence: CDR1 DFQATT, CDR2 SNEGSKA (reference sequence). V lost 1 base to trimming and J lost 3 bases; unmatched junction nucleotides: 7. TCRdb ran MiXCR on the RT-PCR reads and lists one entry per CDR3 protein. The sample has around 500,000 distinct CDR3 sequences, 9.5% to 12% seen once. A few counts support this clonotype. Its specificity is not known. This receptor was taken from a man over 45 who received an inactivated influenza vaccine. The starting material was PBMCs from blood, obtained more than 35 days after vaccination. The chain carries TRBV20-1 and TRBJ2-3; 7 bases are shared with TRBD2. The CDR3 protein is CSARVPAGTTDTQYF. DNA of the CDR3: TGCAGTGCTAGAGTCCCAGCGGGGACTACAGATACGCAGTATTTT.